One and the same sample provided the 8 T cell receptor beta chains below, sequenced in a study of response to subunit inactivated influenza vaccine. TCRdb recomputed calls from the RT-PCR reads with MiXCR, one row per CDR3 protein. The table records about 780,000 distinct CDR3 sequences, less than 20% of them present only once. Sequenced here: PBMCs from blood, sampled roughly 5 days after vaccination. The receptors were sampled from a man in his forties or fifties who received an inactivated influenza vaccine.

V is TRBV5-1 and J is TRBJ2-7; D call uncertain. With 1 base removed from V and 9 bases from J, the gap between germline ends came to 17 bases. In germline, CDR1 is SGHRS, CDR2 YFSETQ. CDR3 length equals 14 residues. The CDR3 sequence: CASSLTPYSSWQYF. The CDR3 DNA sequence: TGCGCCAGCAGCTTGACCCCGTACTCCTCTTGGCAGTACTTC.

This clonotype was recorded a few times. This chain links TRBV5-1 with TRBJ2-5; 11 nucleotides match TRBD2. With V trimmed by 1 base and J by 1 base, 9 bases remained unmatched. The CDR3 consists of 18 residues. Per germline, CDR1 SGHRS and CDR2 YFSETQ. Here the CDR3 reads CASSLTGTSGTFQETQYF. For the CDR3, the DNA is TGCGCCAGCAGCTTGACCGGGACTAGCGGTACTTTCCAAGAGACCCAGTACTTC. The full variable domain, rest sourced from reference TRBV5-1 and TRBJ2-5, is KAGVTQTPRYLIKTRGQQVTLSCSPISGHRSVSWYQQTPGQGLQFLFEYFSETQRNKGNFPGRFSGRQFSNSRSEMNVSTLELGDSALYLCASSLTGTSGTFQETQYFGPGTRLLVL.

The chain is built from TRBV2 and TRBJ2-7, with D uncertain. Germline V gene sequence: CDR1 SNHLY, CDR2 FYNNEI. V lost 3 bases and J 2 bases, leaving 5 bases between the germline ends. The CDR3 has 12 residues. CDR3 sequence (DNA): TGTGCCAGCAGTGACTACCCCTACGAGCAGTACTTC. This translates into CASSDYPYEQYF.

This chain joins TRBV7-9 and TRBJ2-2; possibly TRBD2 for D (5 bases). This CDR3 has 15 residues. The germline V and J ends were trimmed by 1 base and 5 bases, with 11 bases remaining between them. The germline gives CDR1 SEHNR, CDR2 FQNEAQ (reference sequence). The CDR3 sequence is CASSLDNGETGELFF. Here the CDR3 DNA reads TGTGCCAGCAGCTTAGACAACGGGGAGACCGGGGAGCTGTTTTTT.

Many counts were recorded for this clonotype. The genes are TRBV4-3 and TRBJ2-1; D might be TRBD2 (5 bases). The germline V gene has CDR1 LGHNA and CDR2 YSLEER. The CDR3 is 17 amino acids. The V gene lost 0 bases and the J gene lost 4 bases, with 16 bases spanning the gap. The CDR3 DNA reads as TGCGCCAGCAGCCAAGATAAATTCGAGGGAGAGTACAATGAGCAGTTCTTC. It specifies CASSQDKFEGEYNEQFF.

The gene calls are TRBV7-6 and TRBJ2-2; D not certain. V was cut by 2 bases and J by 3 bases, with 7 bases left in between. Germline CDR1 is SGHVS and CDR2 is FNYEAQ. The CDR3 is 14 residues long. CDR3 DNA: TGTGCCAGCAGCTTATATCCCGACACCGGGGAGCTGTTTTTT. As protein: CASSLYPDTGELFF.

This clonotype has just a few counts. The gene calls are TRBV4-1 and TRBJ2-5; D call uncertain. Germline V lookup: CDR1 MGHRA, CDR2 YSYEKL. The germline V and J ends were trimmed by 0 bases and 5 bases, with 10 bases remaining between them. The CDR3 spans 14 residues. In DNA form, the CDR3 reads TGCGCCAGCAGCCAAGATGATTACGGGGAGACCCAGTACTTC. Amino acids: CASSQDDYGETQYF.

This clonotype was counted ten times or more. The CDR3 nucleotides read TGCGCCAGCAGCCAAGATCCCTTCGGCACCGGGGAGCTGTTTTTT. Translated: CASSQDPFGTGELFF. The V call is TRBV4-3, the J call TRBJ2-2; D is uncertain. The CDR3 is 15 residues long. Germline assignment: CDR1 LGHNA and CDR2 YSLEER. V lost 0 bases and J lost 4, with 9 bases in between.